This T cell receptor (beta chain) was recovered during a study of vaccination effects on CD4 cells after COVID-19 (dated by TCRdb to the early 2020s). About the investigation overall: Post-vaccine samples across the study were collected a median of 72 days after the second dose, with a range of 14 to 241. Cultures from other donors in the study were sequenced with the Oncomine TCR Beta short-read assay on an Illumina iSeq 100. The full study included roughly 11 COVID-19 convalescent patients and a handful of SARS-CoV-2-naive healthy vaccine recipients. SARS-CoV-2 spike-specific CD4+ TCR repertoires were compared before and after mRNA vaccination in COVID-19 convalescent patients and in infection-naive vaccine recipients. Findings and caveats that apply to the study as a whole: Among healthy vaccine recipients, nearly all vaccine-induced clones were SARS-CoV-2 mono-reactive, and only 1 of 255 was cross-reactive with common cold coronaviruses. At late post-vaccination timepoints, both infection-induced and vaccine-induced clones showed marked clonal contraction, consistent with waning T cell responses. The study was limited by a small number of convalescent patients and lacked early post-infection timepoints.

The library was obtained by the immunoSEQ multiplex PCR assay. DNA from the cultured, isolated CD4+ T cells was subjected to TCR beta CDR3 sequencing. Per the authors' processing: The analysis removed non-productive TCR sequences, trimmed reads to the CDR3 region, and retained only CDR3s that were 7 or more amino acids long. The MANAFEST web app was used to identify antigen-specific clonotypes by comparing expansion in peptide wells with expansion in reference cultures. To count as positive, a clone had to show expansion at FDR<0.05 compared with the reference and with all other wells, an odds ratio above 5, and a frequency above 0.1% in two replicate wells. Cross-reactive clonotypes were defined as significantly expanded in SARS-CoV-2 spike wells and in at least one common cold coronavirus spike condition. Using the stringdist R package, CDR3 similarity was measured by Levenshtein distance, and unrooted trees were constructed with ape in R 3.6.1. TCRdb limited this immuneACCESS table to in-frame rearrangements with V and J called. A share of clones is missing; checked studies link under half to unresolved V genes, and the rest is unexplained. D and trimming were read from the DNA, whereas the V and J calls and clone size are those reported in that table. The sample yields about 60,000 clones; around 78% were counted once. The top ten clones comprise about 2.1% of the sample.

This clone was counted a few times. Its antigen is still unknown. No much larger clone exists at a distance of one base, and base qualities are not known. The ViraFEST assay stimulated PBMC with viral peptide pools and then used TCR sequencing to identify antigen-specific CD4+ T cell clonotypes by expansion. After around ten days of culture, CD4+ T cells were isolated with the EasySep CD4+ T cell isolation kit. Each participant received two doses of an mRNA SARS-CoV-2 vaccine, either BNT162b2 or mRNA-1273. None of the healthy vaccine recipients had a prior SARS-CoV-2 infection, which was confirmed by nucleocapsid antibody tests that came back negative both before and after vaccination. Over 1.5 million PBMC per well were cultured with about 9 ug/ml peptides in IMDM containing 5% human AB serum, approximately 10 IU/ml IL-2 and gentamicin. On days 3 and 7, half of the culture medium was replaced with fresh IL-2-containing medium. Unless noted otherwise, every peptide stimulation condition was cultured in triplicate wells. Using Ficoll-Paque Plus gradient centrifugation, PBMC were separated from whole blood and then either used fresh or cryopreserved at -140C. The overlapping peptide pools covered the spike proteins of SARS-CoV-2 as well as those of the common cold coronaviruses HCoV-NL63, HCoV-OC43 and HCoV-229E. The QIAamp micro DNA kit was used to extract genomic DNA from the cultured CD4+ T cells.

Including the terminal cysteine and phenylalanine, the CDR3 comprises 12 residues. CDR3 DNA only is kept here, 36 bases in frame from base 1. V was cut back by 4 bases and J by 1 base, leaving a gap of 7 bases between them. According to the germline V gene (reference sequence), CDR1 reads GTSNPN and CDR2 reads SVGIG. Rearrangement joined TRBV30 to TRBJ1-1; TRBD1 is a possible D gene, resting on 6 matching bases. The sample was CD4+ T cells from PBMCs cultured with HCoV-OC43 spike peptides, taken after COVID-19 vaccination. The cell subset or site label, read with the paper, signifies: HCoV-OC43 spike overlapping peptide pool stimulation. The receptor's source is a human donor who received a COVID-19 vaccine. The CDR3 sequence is CAWNRENTEAFF. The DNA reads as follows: TGTGCCTGGAACAGGGAGAACACTGAAGCTTTCTTT.